This is a list of T cell receptor beta chains from one sample in a study of PD-L1 blockade in urothelial cancer. Only in-frame clones appear in the TCRdb table, and some are missing; sequencing was by immunoSEQ multiplex PCR. The sample lists tens of thousands of clones; 75% to 90% were seen once. Here the sequenced sample was PBMCs, taken around atezolizumab (anti-PD-L1) treatment. Every receptor here comes from a man between 65 and 79 years old with urothelial cancer. Each CDR3 is given with its conserved first and last residue. The order of the fields is clone size, J gene, D gene, V gene, CDR3 DNA, CDR3 protein. A D gene is named only where the DNA matches it firmly. Size is stated for part of the rows, as once, few or many counts, or as a class when the clone is expanded.

abundance: once
j_gene: TRBJ2-7
d_gene: TRBD2
v_gene: TRBV4-1
CDR3nt: TGCGCCAGCAGCCCCCAGGGACTAGCTCCCGCCGACGAGCAGTACTTC
CDR3aa: CASSPQGLAPADEQYF

abundance: .
j_gene: TRBJ2-2
d_gene: .
v_gene: TRBV18
CDR3nt: TGTGCCAGCTCACCGGCAGGATCGACCGGGGAGCTGTTTTTT
CDR3aa: CASSPAGSTGELFF

abundance: .
j_gene: TRBJ2-2
d_gene: TRBD1
v_gene: TRBV5-1
CDR3nt: TGCGCCAGCAGCCGCTCGGGACAGGGGGCGATTATTAGTGCCGGGGAGCTGTTTTTT
CDR3aa: CASSRSGQGAIISAGELFF

abundance: once
j_gene: TRBJ2-7
d_gene: .
v_gene: TRBV6-4
CDR3nt: TGTGCCAGCAGTGACAGGCTAGCGAGGCCCCAGCGGTACTTC
CDR3aa: CASSDRLARPQRYF

abundance: .
j_gene: TRBJ1-1
d_gene: .
v_gene: TRBV28
CDR3nt: TGTGCCAGCAGTTTAACGGGGGGGAAGACTGAAGCTTTCTTT
CDR3aa: CASSLTGGKTEAFF

abundance: .
j_gene: TRBJ2-5
d_gene: TRBD2
v_gene: TRBV5-4
CDR3nt: TGTGCCAGCAGCTCCTTCCCAAGCGGGAAGGGCGAGACCCAGTACTTC
CDR3aa: CASSSFPSGKGETQYF

abundance: .
j_gene: TRBJ2-5
d_gene: TRBD1
v_gene: TRBV5-1
CDR3nt: TGCGCCAGCGGATACTTCAGGGGGGAGACCCAGTACTTC
CDR3aa: CASGYFRGETQYF

abundance: .
j_gene: TRBJ1-2
d_gene: .
v_gene: TRBV9
CDR3nt: TGTGCCAGCAGCGTAGATCTCGACCTCCCAGAGGGTGGCTACACCTTC
CDR3aa: CASSVDLDLPEGGYTF

abundance: .
j_gene: TRBJ1-5
d_gene: .
v_gene: TRBV6-1
CDR3nt: TGTGCCAGCAGCCTGGACTCGGGTTGGGGTCAGCCCCAGCATTTT
CDR3aa: CASSLDSGWGQPQHF

abundance: once
j_gene: TRBJ2-7
d_gene: .
v_gene: TRBV10-1
CDR3nt: TGCGCCAGCAGTGAGTCGTACGGAGGCGAGCAGTACTTC
CDR3aa: CASSESYGGEQYF

abundance: .
j_gene: TRBJ2-1
d_gene: TRBD2
v_gene: TRBV6-1
CDR3nt: TGTGCCGGCGTCGGGACTAGCGGGAGTTATGAGCAGTTCTTC
CDR3aa: CAGVGTSGSYEQFF

abundance: once
j_gene: TRBJ1-1
d_gene: .
v_gene: TRBV1
CDR3nt: TGCACCAGCAGCCCGTGGGATGGCGGACTTAAGGTGGCTTTCTTT
CDR3aa: CTSSPWDGGLKVAFF

abundance: .
j_gene: TRBJ2-7
d_gene: .
v_gene: TRBV6-5
CDR3nt: TGTGCCAGCAGTGGGCGGGACGAGCAGTACTTC
CDR3aa: CASSGRDEQYF

abundance: .
j_gene: TRBJ2-3
d_gene: .
v_gene: TRBV7-3
CDR3nt: TGTGCCAGCAGCTTAATGAGTCTGGGGGCAGGAACAGATACGCAGTATTTT
CDR3aa: CASSLMSLGAGTDTQYF

abundance: .
j_gene: TRBJ1-1
d_gene: .
v_gene: TRBV7-9
CDR3nt: TGTGCCAGCAGCTTAGGGGGGGGTCGGACGATGATGGGCGAAGCTTTCTTT
CDR3aa: CASSLGGGRTMMGEAFF

abundance: .
j_gene: TRBJ2-1
d_gene: TRBD2
v_gene: TRBV5-8
CDR3nt: TGTGCCAGCAGCGGGCGGGAGGTAATTTTGAATGAGCAGTTCTTC
CDR3aa: CASSGREVILNEQFF

abundance: .
j_gene: TRBJ1-1
d_gene: .
v_gene: TRBV28
CDR3nt: TGTGCGGCCAGGGAAACTGAAGCTTTCTTT
CDR3aa: CAARETEAFF

abundance: .
j_gene: TRBJ1-3
d_gene: TRBD1
v_gene: TRBV15
CDR3nt: TGTGCCACCAGCAGGAGTATAGGACAGGGGGCAAAATCTGGAAACACCATATATTTT
CDR3aa: CATSRSIGQGAKSGNTIYF

abundance: .
j_gene: TRBJ1-2
d_gene: .
v_gene: TRBV19
CDR3nt: TGTGCCAGTAATTTGAGGGAGGCCTATGGCTACACCTTC
CDR3aa: CASNLREAYGYTF

abundance: few
j_gene: TRBJ1-2
d_gene: TRBD1
v_gene: TRBV5-4
CDR3nt: TGTGCCAGCAGCCACGAGGGCAGGGGGCGCGATGGCTACACCTTC
CDR3aa: CASSHEGRGRDGYTF

abundance: .
j_gene: TRBJ2-5
d_gene: .
v_gene: TRBV5-1
CDR3nt: TGCGCCAGCAGCCCGTACCAAGAGACCCAGTACTTC
CDR3aa: CASSPYQETQYF

abundance: once
j_gene: TRBJ2-1
d_gene: TRBD1
v_gene: TRBV2
CDR3nt: TGTGCCGGGAGTTTGGACAGGGCCAATGAGCAGTTCTTC
CDR3aa: CAGSLDRANEQFF

abundance: .
j_gene: TRBJ2-2
d_gene: TRBD1
v_gene: TRBV19
CDR3nt: TGTGCCAGTAGTATTAGGGGGCTCGGTGGGACCGGGGAGCTGTTTTTT
CDR3aa: CASSIRGLGGTGELFF

abundance: .
j_gene: TRBJ1-2
d_gene: .
v_gene: TRBV2
CDR3nt: TGTGCCAGCAGTCTCCTCATGGGACGGGCACCAGGGGATAAGGGCTACACCTTC
CDR3aa: CASSLLMGRAPGDKGYTF

abundance: .
j_gene: TRBJ2-1
d_gene: TRBD2
v_gene: TRBV19
CDR3nt: TGTGCCAGTAGTACGGGACTAGCGGGAGCTTCACGCAATGAGCAGTTCTTC
CDR3aa: CASSTGLAGASRNEQFF